The 10 T cell receptor beta chains listed next were all sequenced from one sample in a study of T cells expressing NK-cell markers. For each CDR3 protein, TCRdb gives one entry from its re-call of the 5' RACE reads, without DNA. In all, the sample yields some 450,000 distinct CDR3 sequences. What was sequenced was blood T cells: a sorted CD56 or NKG2C T cell subset, CD4+ or CD8+ T cells, or bulk PBMC T cells (not recorded which). Every receptor here comes from a woman aged 18 to 75 in good health.

The chain recombines TRBV12-3 or TRBV12-4 with TRBJ1-1; no DNA is available, so the TRBD1 call from TCRdb remains unchecked. This CDR3 is 14 amino acids long. CDR3 in amino acids: CASSLAVWGAEAFF.

The chain carries TRBV11-2 and TRBJ1-4; TCRdb calls TRBD1, which cannot be checked without DNA. In germline, CDR1 is SGHAT, CDR2 FQNNGV. This CDR3 region has 17 residues. The CDR3 sequence: CASSLETRDKGREKLFF.

The chain is built from TRBV30 and TRBJ2-7; TCRdb proposes TRBD2, but this gene call is untestable without DNA. Germline CDR1 GTSNPN, CDR2 SVGIG (reference sequence). The CDR3 sequence is 13 residues long. This chain's CDR3 is CAWEGTNAYEQYF.

The chain recombines TRBV5-4 with TRBJ1-2. This CDR3 comprises 13 residues. The germline gives CDR1 SGHNT, CDR2 YYREEE (reference sequence). This CDR3 is CASSFGRESGYTF.

This chain links TRBV7-7 with TRBJ2-3; with no DNA, the TCRdb D assignment of TRBD1 cannot be verified. The CDR3 loop spans 14 amino acids. Germline assignment: CDR1 SSHAT and CDR2 FNYEAQ (reference sequence). CDR3 residues: CASSLQGFTDTQYF.

V is TRBV7-2 and J is TRBJ2-1. CDR1 is SGHTA and CDR2 is FQGNSA in the germline V gene. This CDR3 has 16 residues. The chain's CDR3 is CASSLGLATDYNEQFF.

CDR3 amino acids: CASSQEGGAADTQYF. The chain couples TRBV14 to TRBJ2-3; checking the TCRdb D call of TRBD1 is not possible without DNA. The CDR3 is 15 residues long. The germline gives CDR1 SGHDN, CDR2 FVKESK.

The chain joins TRBV5-1 to TRBJ2-4; with no DNA, the TCRdb D assignment of TRBD2 cannot be verified. Germline CDR1 SGHRS, CDR2 YFSETQ. This CDR3 region has 14 residues. CDR3 sequence reads: CASSFGSGKNIQYF.

J is TRBJ2-7 and V is TRBV7-8; TCRdb's D call of TRBD2 is untestable without DNA. This CDR3 comprises 16 residues. Germline CDR1 is SGHVS and CDR2 is FQNEAQ. The CDR3 here is CASSLEAAGVSYEQYF.

The chain has TRBV28 and TRBJ1-4; there is no DNA to check the TCRdb D call of TRBD1. Germline lookup yields CDR1 MDHEN and CDR2 SYDVKM. The CDR3 loop spans 15 amino acids. CDR3 loop: CASNPEVATNEKLFF.